The present entry profiles one TCR beta chain with its context. Its antigen is as yet unknown. The repertoire was sequenced with immunoSEQ multiplex PCR; TCRdb's copy has only in-frame clones and lacks some. The data show tens of thousands of clones, around 97% seen once. The data derive from a study of cytomegalovirus exposure and HLA in healthy donors. Study-level findings and limits: Some public TCRs appeared in many individuals, while most sequences were rare. The study recorded about 150 TCR beta chains that were cytomegalovirus-associated. A subsequent analysis found that TCR clusters from the first cohort also tended to co-occur in the 120 or so validation repertoires, with 90% to 95% of cluster scores above 0. It was confirmed in vitro that three of the CMV-associated chains were specific for CMV antigens.

Germline assignment: CDR1 MNHEY and CDR2 SMNVEV (reference sequence). The CDR3 is made up of 16 amino acids. V was shortened by 7 bases and J by 0 bases, with 17 bases between the two germline ends. The sequence was collected from a man younger than 40 in good health and CMV-seropositive. V usage is TRBV27 and J usage is TRBJ2-3, with D possibly TRBD1 on 5 matching bases. Input material: PBMCs. The CDR3, as DNA: TGTGCCAGCAAGCCGATGGGGCCGGCTAGCACAGATACGCAGTATTTT. It yields the protein CASKPMGPASTDTQYF.